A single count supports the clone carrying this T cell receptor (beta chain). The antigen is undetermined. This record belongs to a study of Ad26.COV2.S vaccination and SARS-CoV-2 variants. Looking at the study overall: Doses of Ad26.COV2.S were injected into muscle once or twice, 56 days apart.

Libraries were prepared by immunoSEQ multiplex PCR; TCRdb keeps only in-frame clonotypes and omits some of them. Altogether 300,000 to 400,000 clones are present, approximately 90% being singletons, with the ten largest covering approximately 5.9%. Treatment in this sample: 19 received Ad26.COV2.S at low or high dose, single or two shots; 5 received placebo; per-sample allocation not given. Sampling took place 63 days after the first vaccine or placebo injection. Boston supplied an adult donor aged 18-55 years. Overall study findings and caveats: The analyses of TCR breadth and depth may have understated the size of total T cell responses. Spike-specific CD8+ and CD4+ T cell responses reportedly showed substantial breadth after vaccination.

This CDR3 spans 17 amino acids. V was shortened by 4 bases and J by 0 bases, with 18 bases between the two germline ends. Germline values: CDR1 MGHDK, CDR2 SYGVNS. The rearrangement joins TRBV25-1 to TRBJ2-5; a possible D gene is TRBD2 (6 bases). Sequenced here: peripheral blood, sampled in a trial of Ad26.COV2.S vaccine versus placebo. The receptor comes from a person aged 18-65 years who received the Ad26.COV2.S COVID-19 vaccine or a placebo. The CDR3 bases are TGTGCCAGCAGTGCCTCCCGTGGGCGGGGCGACCAAGAGACCCAGTACTTC. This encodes CASSASRGRGDQETQYF. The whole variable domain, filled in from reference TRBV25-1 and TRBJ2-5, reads EADIYQTPRYLVIGTGKKITLECSQTMGHDKMYWYQQDPGMELHLIHYSYGVNSTEKGDLSSESTVSRIRTEHFPLTLESARPSHTSQYLCASSASRGRGDQETQYFGPGTRLLVL.